The clone carrying this T cell receptor beta chain was seen at least ten times. Time point: newly diagnosed GD, antithyroid drugs for less than 3 months. Scientists built the TCR library using RNA that was extracted from PBMCs. The sample belongs to a study of regulatory T cells in long-lasting Graves disease. Trimming removed 7 bases at V and 6 bases at J, with 13 bases between. The CDR3 is 12 residues long. Germline CDR1 reads MNHEY; CDR2 reads SVGEGT. Arm-PCR of CDR3 regions and iRepertoire HTBI primers were used to build TCR beta libraries. TCRdb ran MiXCR on the multiplex PCR reads and lists one entry per CDR3 protein. The table records approximately 360,000 distinct CDR3 sequences, 10% to 15% of them present only once. These data also featured in a second study, about T cells in Graves' hyperthyroidism and ophthalmopathy. From that second work: The diagnoses drew upon clinical symptoms, serum thyroxine and TRAb, thyroid ultrasound and orbital computed tomography. A model of 13 V-J features distinguished ophthalmopathy from stable hyperthyroidism.

This clonotype was sampled from a young woman with Graves disease. The chain uses TRBV6-2 or TRBV6-3 and TRBJ2-7, with D perhaps matching TRBD1 (6 bases). Sequences were derived from peripheral blood mononuclear cells (PBMCs), sampled at new diagnosis, from a patient treated with antithyroid drugs. The CDR3 protein is CASTRRGGEQYF. The CDR3 DNA sequence: TGTGCCAGCACCCGTAGAGGGGGCGAGCAGTACTTC.